Listed below are T cell receptor beta chains from one sample, sequenced in a study of blood T cell repertoires in COVID-19. TCRdb's copy holds only in-frame clones and misses some; the assay was immunoSEQ multiplex PCR. This sample has 200,000 to 250,000 clones, with 65% to 90% found just once. The sequencing sample was made of peripheral blood. Receptors were obtained from a woman aged 45 to 65 with acute or convalescent COVID-19. Both conserved end residues are part of each CDR3. A D gene is named only where the DNA matches it firmly. Clone size is not always given. Where it is, it says once, few, many or a class for expanded clones.

d_call	clone_size	v_call	j_call	cdr3_nt	cdr3_aa
TRBD1	once	TRBV7-9	TRBJ1-2	TGTGCCAGCAGCTTAGTGCAGGGGGGCTATGGCTACACCTTC	CASSLVQGGYGYTF
-	-	TRBV7-6	TRBJ2-1	TGTGCCAGCAGCTTAGATGGTCTAGCGTTCAATGAGCAGTTCTTC	CASSLDGLAFNEQFF
-	-	TRBV6-6	TRBJ2-5	TGTGCCAGCAGTTACCTGACAGAAGGGGAGACCCAGTACTTC	CASSYLTEGETQYF
-	-	TRBV21-1	TRBJ1-2	TGTGCCAGCAGCCCCCGAAATAGGAAGATGAACTATGACTACACCTTC	CASSPRNRKMNYDYTF
TRBD1	few	TRBV27	TRBJ1-1	TGTGCCAGCAGAGACAGGGGGCTCGGTCGGAACACTGAAGCTTTCTTT	CASRDRGLGRNTEAFF
-	few	TRBV7-8	TRBJ1-5	TGTGCCAGCAGCTTAGATTGGGAGGTCTTTAGCAATCAGCCCCAGCATTTT	CASSLDWEVFSNQPQHF
-	-	TRBV9	TRBJ1-6	TGTGCCAGCAGCGGGAGACAGTCTGATTCACCCCTCCACTTT	CASSGRQSDSPLHF
TRBD1	-	TRBV2	TRBJ1-1	TGTGCCAGCAGCGCGGACAGGGGCGCTGAAGCTTTCTTT	CASSADRGAEAFF
-	-	TRBV5-6	TRBJ2-3	TGTGCCAGCATCAGAAGCGGAGAGGTCACAGATACGCAGTATTTT	CASIRSGEVTDTQYF
-	-	TRBV5-6	TRBJ2-3	TGTGCCAGCACAGGGGGCACAGATACGCAGTATTTT	CASTGGTDTQYF
-	-	TRBV28	TRBJ1-5	TGTGCCAGCATTTGGAGTAGCAATCAGCCCCAGCATTTT	CASIWSSNQPQHF
-	-	TRBV3-1/TRBV3-2	TRBJ2-5	TGTGCCAGCAGCCAAGTAGGAGGACAGCAAGAGACCCAGTACTTC	CASSQVGGQQETQYF
TRBD2	-	TRBV6-2/TRBV6-3	TRBJ2-3	TGTGCCAGCAGCACAAGCGGGACCGCAGATACGCAGTATTTT	CASSTSGTADTQYF
-	-	TRBV29-1	TRBJ1-2	TGCAGCGTTGAAGATCTGAGGGGGGGGCCGGGGTATGGCTACACCTTC	CSVEDLRGGPGYGYTF
TRBD1	once	TRBV19	TRBJ2-7	TGTGCCAGTAGTGGACAGGGGGGGTCCTACGAGCAGTACTTC	CASSGQGGSYEQYF
-	few	TRBV7-6	TRBJ2-2	TGTGCCAGCAGCGTGGACAGAGACACCGGGGAGCTGTTTTTT	CASSVDRDTGELFF
TRBD1	-	TRBV7-9	TRBJ2-2	TGTGCCAGCAGCCCCCAGGGACAGGGGTTCACCGGGGAGCTGTTTTTT	CASSPQGQGFTGELFF
-	once	TRBV19	TRBJ1-5	TGTGCCAGTAGTGCGGCGGGCAATCAGCCCCAGCATTTT	CASSAAGNQPQHF
-	-	TRBV28	TRBJ1-3	TGTGCCAGCAGTCTACGGGACTCTGGAAACACCATATATTTT	CASSLRDSGNTIYF
-	-	TRBV2	TRBJ2-7	TGTGCCAGCAGCCAGGAACAGGGAAGGTACGAGCAGTACTTC	CASSQEQGRYEQYF
-	-	TRBV12-3/TRBV12-4	TRBJ1-1	TGTGCCAGCAGGTGGACAGAGAACACTGAAGCTTTCTTT	CASRWTENTEAFF